This is a list of T cell receptor beta chains from one sample in a study of vaccination and CD4 T cells after COVID-19. Antigens of these TCRs are unknown. From the PCR reads, TCRdb called clonotypes with MiXCR, one entry per CDR3 protein. The table records some 4,000 distinct CDR3 sequences, around 16% of them present only once. Sequencing was performed on CD4+ T cells from blood, cultured in vitro. All receptors come from a human donor who had recovered from COVID-19. Both conserved end residues are part of each CDR3. The D gene is left open where the match is weak. Size is stated for part of the rows, as once, few or many counts, or as a class when the clone is expanded.

v_call	clone_size	d_call	j_call	cdr3_aa	cdr3_nt
TRBV6-5	NA	TRBD2	TRBJ2-1	CASSYVERGIDEQFF	TGTGCCAGCAGTTATGTGGAGCGGGGGATTGATGAGCAGTTCTTC
TRBV19	NA	NA	TRBJ1-6	CASRGRRSYNSPLHF	TGTGCCAGTAGGGGACGGCGCTCCTATAATTCACCCCTCCACTTT
TRBV7-2	NA	NA	TRBJ2-5	CASSFGGGRGETQYF	TGTGCCAGCAGCTTCGGTGGGGGTCGTGGAGAGACCCAGTACTTC
TRBV20-1	medium-sized	NA	TRBJ1-5	CSARAAYSQGKQPQHF	TGCAGTGCTAGAGCCGCCTACTCGCAGGGTAAGCAGCCCCAGCATTTT
TRBV25-1	NA	NA	TRBJ2-1	CASSGYGTEYNEQFF	TGTGCCAGCAGTGGGTACGGGACGGAATACAATGAGCAGTTCTTC
TRBV19	NA	TRBD2	TRBJ2-5	CASSIELAGAVGTQYF	TGTGCCAGTAGTATAGAACTAGCGGGGGCCGTCGGGACCCAGTACTTC
TRBV12-3/TRBV12-4	few	NA	TRBJ2-3	CASSQDGLSADTQYF	TGTGCCAGCAGTCAGGACGGTCTAAGCGCAGATACGCAGTATTTT
TRBV20-1	few	NA	TRBJ2-7	CSALHPQDSYEQYF	TGCAGTGCTCTTCACCCACAGGACTCCTACGAGCAGTACTTC
TRBV5-4	NA	TRBD2	TRBJ2-1	CASSSLAGSYNEQFF	TGTGCCAGCAGCTCTCTAGCGGGGTCCTACAATGAGCAGTTCTTC
TRBV10-3	NA	NA	TRBJ1-3	CAISESGAGNSGNTIYF	TGTGCCATCAGTGAGTCAGGGGCAGGGAACTCTGGAAACACCATATATTTT
TRBV30	NA	NA	TRBJ2-7	CAWTLGQGSNEQYF	TGTGCCTGGACGTTGGGGCAGGGTAGCAACGAGCAGTACTTC
TRBV19	NA	TRBD1	TRBJ1-2	CTSSLKGTGALNYGYTF	TGTACCAGTAGTCTCAAGGGGACAGGGGCCCTTAACTATGGCTACACCTTC
TRBV6-1	NA	NA	TRBJ2-7	CASSEVGEQYF	TGTGCCAGCAGTGAGGTGGGCGAGCAGTACTTC
TRBV18	NA	NA	TRBJ1-1	CASSPWGTEAFF	TGTGCCAGCTCACCGTGGGGCACTGAAGCTTTCTTT
TRBV6-5	NA	NA	TRBJ2-3	CASSYRGTTTDTQYF	TGTGCCAGCAGTTACCGGGGGACGACCACAGATACGCAGTATTTT
TRBV12-3/TRBV12-4	few	NA	TRBJ2-3	CASSLGVSSTDTQYF	TGTGCCAGCAGTTTAGGGGTGTCCAGCACAGATACGCAGTATTTT
TRBV3-1	NA	NA	TRBJ1-6	CASSPDRISPLHF	TGTGCCAGCAGCCCGGACAGAATTTCACCCCTCCACTTT
TRBV12-3/TRBV12-4	few	NA	TRBJ2-7	CASSLTSNEQYF	TGTGCCAGCAGTTTAACTTCAAACGAGCAGTACTTC
TRBV12-3/TRBV12-4	NA	TRBD1	TRBJ1-2	CASRSGQGLWGYTF	TGTGCCAGCAGATCCGGACAGGGGCTCTGGGGCTACACCTTC
TRBV6-5	NA	TRBD1	TRBJ1-1	CASSYPGTGVTEAFF	TGTGCCAGCAGTTACCCCGGGACAGGGGTAACTGAAGCTTTCTTT
TRBV11-2	medium-sized	TRBD2	TRBJ2-5	CASSPGGTSVETQYF	TGTGCCAGCAGCCCAGGGGGGACTAGCGTTGAGACCCAGTACTTC
TRBV7-3	large	NA	TRBJ1-1	CASSLSSGVGAEAFF	TGTGCCAGCAGCTTAAGTTCAGGGGTAGGGGCTGAAGCTTTCTTT
TRBV2	few	NA	TRBJ2-5	CASQLKGTQYF	TGTGCCAGCCAATTAAAGGGGACCCAGTACTTC
TRBV4-1	NA	NA	TRBJ1-5	CASSQVDMGIRNQPQHF	TGCGCCAGCAGCCAAGTTGATATGGGGATTAGGAATCAGCCCCAGCATTTT
TRBV5-1	medium-sized	NA	TRBJ1-1	CASSLASRGTEAFF	TGCGCCAGCAGCTTGGCCAGTCGGGGGACTGAAGCTTTCTTT
TRBV19	medium-sized	TRBD1	TRBJ1-3	CASTAGTGGSYGNTIYF	TGTGCCAGTACCGCCGGGACAGGGGGATCCTACGGAAACACCATATATTTT
TRBV5-1	NA	TRBD1	TRBJ1-2	CASSLGPLQGVVGYTF	TGCGCCAGCAGTTTGGGACCGTTACAGGGGGTGGTTGGCTACACCTTC
TRBV3-1	NA	TRBD2	TRBJ2-5	CASSQEWASGGPRIFKETQYF	TGTGCCAGCAGCCAAGAATGGGCTAGCGGGGGGCCGAGGATTTTTAAAGAGACCCAGTACTTC
TRBV19	NA	TRBD1	TRBJ2-2	CASSTGQGNTGELFF	TGTGCCAGTAGTACGGGACAGGGCAACACCGGGGAGCTGTTTTTT
TRBV20-1	medium-sized	NA	TRBJ2-7	CSAQHRDYEQYF	TGCAGTGCCCAGCACAGGGACTACGAGCAGTACTTC
TRBV4-1	NA	NA	TRBJ2-1	CASSQDHSRSSYNEQFF	TGCGCCAGCAGCCAAGATCATTCCAGAAGCTCCTACAATGAGCAGTTCTTC
TRBV6-1	few	NA	TRBJ1-3	CASSRQSNSGNTIYF	TGTGCCAGCAGCCGACAGAGTAACTCTGGAAACACCATATATTTT
TRBV5-1	few	NA	TRBJ2-7	CASRPGGLYYEQYF	TGCGCCAGCAGGCCTGGGGGGCTTTATTACGAGCAGTACTTC
TRBV19	medium-sized	TRBD1	TRBJ1-1	CASHWAGGRDTEAFF	TGTGCCAGCCACTGGGCAGGGGGTAGGGACACTGAAGCTTTCTTT
TRBV12-3/TRBV12-4	NA	TRBD2	TRBJ2-1	CASSFLAGGSEQFF	TGTGCCAGCAGTTTCCTAGCGGGGGGTAGTGAGCAGTTCTTC
TRBV20-1	NA	TRBD2	TRBJ2-5	CSARGLAGKETQYF	TGCAGTGCTAGGGGACTAGCGGGAAAAGAGACCCAGTACTTC
TRBV6-1	medium-sized	NA	TRBJ1-4	CASNLGVEKLFF	TGTGCCAGCAACCTGGGGGTCGAAAAACTGTTTTTT
TRBV7-9	few	NA	TRBJ1-1	CASSPDGPNTEAFF	TGTGCCAGCAGCCCCGACGGGCCCAACACTGAAGCTTTCTTT
TRBV2	few	NA	TRBJ2-3	CASKGGSSTDTQYF	TGTGCCAGCAAAGGCGGATCAAGCACAGATACGCAGTATTTT
TRBV12-3/TRBV12-4	NA	NA	TRBJ2-7	CASSGTGTQAYEQYF	TGTGCCAGCAGTGGTACCGGGACGCAGGCCTACGAGCAGTACTTC
TRBV12-3/TRBV12-4	NA	TRBD1	TRBJ2-1	CASSLGGQGHNEQFF	TGTGCCAGCAGCCTGGGAGGACAGGGTCACAATGAGCAGTTCTTC
TRBV2	few	NA	TRBJ1-2	CASSETQDNYGYTF	TGTGCCAGCAGTGAAACGCAGGATAACTATGGCTACACCTTC
TRBV30	NA	NA	TRBJ1-1	CAWNDRNTEAFF	TGTGCCTGGAATGACAGGAACACTGAAGCTTTCTTT
TRBV6-1	NA	NA	TRBJ2-7	CASSDGASDYEQYF	TGTGCCAGCAGTGATGGGGCGTCGGACTACGAGCAGTACTTC
TRBV6-2/TRBV6-3	medium-sized	TRBD2	TRBJ2-6	CASSPTSGVSGANVLTF	TGTGCCAGCAGCCCGACTAGCGGGGTCTCTGGGGCCAACGTCCTGACTTTC
TRBV2	few	TRBD1	TRBJ1-5	CASRDRDHSNQPQHF	TGTGCCAGCAGAGACAGGGACCATAGCAATCAGCCCCAGCATTTT